One and the same sample provided the 26 T cell receptor beta chains below, sequenced in a study of beta chain features in type 1 diabetes. Study results and caveats: Patients with Type 1 diabetes showed moderately but significantly shorter TCRB CDR3s in all four CD4+ subsets.

No antigen has been identified for these receptors. Reverse transcription of all isolated RNA meant that expressed TCRB transcripts were sequenced. The repertoire was sequenced with immunoSEQ multiplex PCR; TCRdb's copy has only in-frame clones and lacks some. This sample has around 250,000 clones, with approximately 15% found just once. What was sequenced was naive CD4+ T cells from blood. These receptors came from a man in his thirties or forties with type 1 diabetes.

The sample holds a few counts of this clone. This chain links TRBV7-9 with TRBJ2-3, with D possibly matching TRBD1 (6 bases). V lost 5 bases and J 0 bases, leaving 12 bases between the germline ends. In germline, CDR1 is SEHNR, CDR2 FQNEAQ (reference sequence). The CDR3 extends over 15 amino acids. The DNA of the CDR3 is TGTGCCAGCAGCGGACACAGGGAAAGCACAGATACGCAGTATTTT. It codes for CASSGHRESTDTQYF.

There are a few counts of this clone. The chain is built from TRBV7-2 and TRBJ2-1, with TRBD2 matching over 10 bases. V was clipped by 1 base and J by 6 bases; unmatched bases: 3. CDR1 is SGHTA and CDR2 is FQGNSA in the germline V gene. CDR3 length equals 15 residues. CDR3 nucleotides: TGTGCCAGCAGCTTAGAAGGACTAGCGGCCAATGAGCAGTTCTTC. It specifies CASSLEGLAANEQFF.

The chain joins TRBV30 to TRBJ2-2; no clear D gene. Germline V lookup: CDR1 GTSNPN, CDR2 SVGIG (reference sequence). V lost 1 base and J 0 bases, leaving 3 bases between the germline ends. The CDR3 is 13 amino acids. The CDR3: CAWSGPNTGELFF. DNA for the CDR3: TGTGCCTGGAGTGGGCCGAACACCGGGGAGCTGTTTTTT.

The V and J genes are TRBV19 and TRBJ2-7; tentatively, D is TRBD1 (7 bases). The CDR3 extends over 14 amino acids. The V gene's germline CDR1 is LNHDA and CDR2 SQIVND (reference sequence). Trimming took off 5 bases at V and 2 bases at J, with 13 bases between the two ends. The CDR3 here is CASSSQGGPYEQYF. The DNA for the CDR3 is TGTGCCAGTAGTTCGCAGGGGGGACCCTACGAGCAGTACTTC.

There are a few counts of this clone. V gene TRBV25-1 combines with J gene TRBJ1-1; weak D call: TRBD1 (6 bases). CDR1 MGHDK and CDR2 SYGVNS come from the germline V gene. V shed 3 bases and J shed 3 bases, with 20 bases lying between them. The CDR3 is 17 amino acids. CDR3: CASSDPRGGPRDTEAFF. DNA for the CDR3: TGTGCCAGCAGTGATCCTCGGGGGGGCCCGAGGGACACTGAAGCTTTCTTT.

The V and J genes are TRBV7-2 and TRBJ2-1, with 14 bases aligning to TRBD2. J lost 8 bases, V lost 4 bases, and 10 bases had no gene match. The CDR3 length is 17 residues. CDR1 is SGHTA, CDR2 FQGNSA, per germline. The CDR3 is CASSWRGTSGSGDEQFF. CDR3 bases: TGTGCCAGCAGCTGGCGCGGGACTAGCGGGAGTGGCGATGAGCAGTTCTTC. Based on the CDR3 plus reference TRBV7-2 and TRBJ2-1, the full variable domain is GAGVSQSPSNKVTEKGKDVELRCDPISGHTALYWYRQSLGQGLEFLIYFQGNSAPDKSGLPSDRFSAERTGGSVSTLTIQRTQQEDSAVYLCASSWRGTSGSGDEQFFGPGTRLTVL.

This clone was counted between two and nine times. The chain couples TRBV2 to TRBJ2-2, with D perhaps TRBD1 (6 bases). The V gene's germline CDR1 is SNHLY and CDR2 FYNNEI. This CDR3 has 15 amino acids. Deletions cut 2 bases from V and 3 bases from J, with 10 bases between. CDR3 sequence: CASSEQGRDTGELFF. As DNA, the CDR3 is TGTGCCAGCAGTGAACAGGGGAGAGACACCGGGGAGCTGTTTTTT. Full variable domain (remainder filled in from reference TRBV2 and TRBJ2-2): EPEVTQTPSHQVTQMGQEVILRCVPISNHLYFYWYRQILGQKVEFLVSFYNNEISEKSEIFDDQFSVERPDGSNFTLKIRSTKLEDSAMYFCASSEQGRDTGELFFGEGSRLTVL.

The table lists this clone with a few counts. The rearrangement links TRBV2 to TRBJ2-3; TRBD2 aligns across 9 bases. Germline V lookup: CDR1 SNHLY, CDR2 FYNNEI. Trimming cost V 4 bases and J 1 base; bases outside gene matches: 3. The CDR3 has 15 residues. The CDR3, as DNA: TGTGCCAGCAGTGCCCAGCGGGGGGGCACAGATACGCAGTATTTT. It is translated as CASSAQRGGTDTQYF.

This sequence joins TRBV4-1 and TRBJ1-2; D may be TRBD1 (5 bases). There are 14 residues in the CDR3. CDR1 is MGHRA, CDR2 YSYEKL, per germline. Trimming took off 0 bases at V and 6 bases at J, with 11 bases between the two ends. For the CDR3, the DNA is TGCGCCAGCAGCCAAGAGGGGCTGACTGATGGCTACACCTTC. Its translation: CASSQEGLTDGYTF.

V gene TRBV7-9 combines with J gene TRBJ1-1; the match to TRBD1 covers 8 bases. Germline CDR1 SEHNR, CDR2 FQNEAQ (reference sequence). The V segment lost 5 bases and the J segment 4 bases; nucleotides outside the gene matches: 6. The CDR3 spans 14 residues. CDR3 loop: CASSTATGGTEAFF. CDR3 DNA sequence: TGTGCCAGCAGCACGGCTACAGGGGGCACTGAAGCTTTCTTT.

The chain combines TRBV18 with TRBJ1-3; 7 bases are a match to TRBD1. Germline V gene data show CDR1 as KGHSH and CDR2 as LQKENI. The CDR3 has 16 amino acids. J lost 0 bases, V lost 5 bases, and 7 bases had no gene match. CDR3 nucleotides: TGTGCCAGCTCAATTAACAGGGGCCGCTCTGGAAACACCATATATTTT. Amino acids: CASSINRGRSGNTIYF.

This sequence joins TRBV23-1 and TRBJ1-5; 7 nucleotides line up with TRBD1. TRBV23-1 is classed as an ORF, of uncertain function. J gave up 4 bases and V 0 bases, and 15 bases lay outside the gene matches. There are 19 residues in the CDR3. DNA of the CDR3: TGCGCCAGCAGTCAATCGGATTCACAGGGGAGGATTTGGAATCAGCCCCAGCATTTT. Translating it yields CASSQSDSQGRIWNQPQHF.

The chain has TRBV5-6 and TRBJ1-1; D not resolved. CDR1 and CDR2 (germline): SGHDT, YYEEEE. V lost 2 bases and J lost 1, with 6 bases in between. This CDR3 is built from 13 residues. CDR3 loop: CASSFVQNTEAFF. As DNA, the CDR3 is TGTGCCAGCAGCTTTGTCCAGAACACTGAAGCTTTCTTT.

A few counts support this clone. The rearrangement links TRBV6-1 to TRBJ1-1; 11 bases map to TRBD1. After removal of 6 bases from V and 4 bases from J, the junction contained 4 bases not matched to a gene. The germline CDR1 and CDR2 sequences are MNHNS and SASEGT. The CDR3 consists of 14 residues. As DNA, the CDR3 is TGTGCCAGCAGCGGACAGGGGGCGAGCACTGAAGCTTTCTTT. This encodes CASSGQGASTEAFF.

A few counts support this clone. The J gene is TRBJ1-5, the V gene TRBV30, with TRBD1 matching over 7 bases. Losses at the gene ends were 2 bases for V and 7 bases for J; bases not matched to a gene: 11. This CDR3 has 15 amino acids. CDR1 and CDR2 from the germline V gene are GTSNPN and SVGIG (reference sequence). For the CDR3, the DNA is TGTGCCTGGAGTCAGGACCACAGGGGACCCCAGCCCCAGCATTTT. Its translation is CAWSQDHRGPQPQHF.

This clone occurred a few times. The genes are TRBV29-1 and TRBJ1-2; D is perhaps TRBD1 (6 bases). The V and J ends lost 6 bases and 4 bases respectively, with 18 bases between them. The CDR3 contains 14 residues. CDR1 SQVTM and CDR2 ANQGSEA come from the germline V gene. This chain's CDR3 is CSVNPWTDTYGYTF. CDR3 sequence (DNA): TGCAGCGTCAACCCCTGGACAGATACCTATGGCTACACCTTC.

The rearrangement joins TRBV27 to TRBJ2-6; perhaps TRBD1 as D (5 bases). Trimming pared 3 bases from V and 2 bases from J, leaving 8 bases between. This CDR3 region has 15 residues. Germline V CDR1 and CDR2: MNHEY, SMNVEV (reference sequence). CDR3 amino acids: CASSLLGAGANVLTF. The CDR3 bases are TGTGCCAGCAGTTTGTTAGGGGCTGGGGCCAACGTCCTGACTTTC.

V is TRBV2 and J is TRBJ2-7; the D gene is possibly TRBD1 (6 bases). V lost 7 bases, J lost 1 base, and 17 bases lay in between. CDR1 is SNHLY and CDR2 is FYNNEI in the germline V gene. CDR3 length equals 15 residues. CDR3 protein: CASTEIGQRSYEQYF. CDR3 coding DNA: TGTGCCAGCACCGAAATAGGACAGCGATCCTACGAGCAGTACTTC.

This chain uses TRBV6-5 with TRBJ1-1; 8 positions match TRBD1. The germline gives CDR1 MNHEY, CDR2 SVGAGI. The CDR3 is made up of 15 amino acids. Germline trimming cut 4 bases from V and 4 bases from J; bases unmatched to any gene: 8. This chain's CDR3 is CASSLRQGLLTEAFF. The CDR3, as DNA: TGTGCCAGCAGTTTGCGACAGGGGCTACTCACTGAAGCTTTCTTT.

The chain combines TRBV19 with TRBJ1-1, with D possibly matching TRBD1 (6 bases). Germline V gives CDR1 LNHDA, CDR2 SQIVND (reference sequence). V was pared by 4 bases and J by 11 bases, with 11 bases between. This CDR3 comprises 11 residues. The CDR3 loop reads CASSTGVNAFF. For the CDR3, the DNA is TGTGCCAGTAGTACAGGGGTGAACGCTTTCTTT. Together with reference TRBV19 and TRBJ1-1, the CDR3 gives the full variable domain: DGGITQSPKYLFRKEGQNVTLSCEQNLNHDAMYWYRQDPGQGLRLIYYSQIVNDFQKGDIAEGYSVSREKKESFPLTVTSAQKNPTAFYLCASSTGVNAFFGQGTRLTVV.

This clone was seen a handful of times. The rearrangement uses TRBV7-8 and TRBJ2-7, with TRBD2 identical over 7 bases. V was clipped by 2 bases and J by 5 bases; unmatched bases: 3. Germline V gene lookup returns CDR1 SGHVS and CDR2 FQNEAQ. The CDR3 totals 13 residues. CDR3 sequence: CASSLRDYHEQYF. The CDR3 DNA reads TGTGCCAGCAGCTTACGGGACTACCACGAGCAGTACTTC.

The chain carries TRBV5-1 and TRBJ2-7; 7 bases align to TRBD1. The CDR3 is made up of 14 amino acids. J gave up 4 bases and V 4 bases, and 8 bases lay outside the gene matches. CDR1 SGHRS and CDR2 YFSETQ come from the germline V gene. The CDR3 nucleotides read TGCGCCAGCAGCAATCCCGGGACAGTATACGAGCAGTACTTC. It is translated as CASSNPGTVYEQYF.

The chain joins TRBV7-9 to TRBJ2-1, with a possible D match to TRBD1 (6 bases). V shed 5 bases and J shed 6 bases, with 8 bases lying between them. The CDR3 spans 12 residues. CDR1 is SEHNR and CDR2 is FQNEAQ in the germline V gene (reference sequence). This CDR3 is CASSRTANEQFF. The CDR3 DNA is TGTGCCAGCAGCCGGACAGCCAATGAGCAGTTCTTC. Variable domain in full (rest from reference TRBV7-9 and TRBJ2-1): DTGVSQNPRHKITKRGQNVTFRCDPISEHNRLYWYRQTLGQGPEFLTYFQNEAQLEKSRLLSDRFSAERPKGSFSTLEIQRTEQGDSAMYLCASSRTANEQFFGPGTRLTVL.

The chain links TRBV5-4 to TRBJ1-6; D perhaps matches TRBD1 (5 bases). This CDR3 contains 12 residues. CDR1 SGHNT and CDR2 YYREEE come from the germline V gene (reference sequence). Trimming took 0 bases from V and 11 from J, leaving 6 bases between them. Here the CDR3 reads CASSLGQTPLHF. CDR3 bases: TGTGCCAGCAGCTTGGGACAGACACCCCTCCACTTT. The full variable domain, with the rest looked up from reference TRBV5-4 and TRBJ1-6, is ETGVTQSPTHLIKTRGQQVTLRCSSQSGHNTVSWYQQALGQGPQFIFQYYREEENGRGNFPPRFSGLQFPNYSSELNVNALELDDSALYLCASSLGQTPLHFGNGTRLTVT.

V and J are TRBV5-1 and TRBJ1-5; 9 positions agree with TRBD1. The CDR3 loop spans 16 amino acids. Germline CDR1 SGHRS, CDR2 YFSETQ. Trimming removed 4 bases from V and 4 bases from J; junction bases left unmatched: 9. The CDR3 loop reads CASSLGSTGGNQPQHF. CDR3 sequence (DNA): TGCGCCAGCAGCCTAGGATCGACAGGGGGGAATCAGCCCCAGCATTTT.

The chain combines TRBV5-4 with TRBJ2-5; tentative D call: TRBD2 (6 bases). In germline, CDR1 is SGHNT, CDR2 YYREEE (reference sequence). This CDR3 is 13 amino acids long. Trimming took off 0 bases at V and 5 bases at J, with 8 bases between the two ends. The CDR3 DNA sequence: TGTGCCAGCAGCTTGGTTGGAGGGGAGACCCAGTACTTC. Encoded protein: CASSLVGGETQYF.